This TCR beta chain emerged from a study of blood T cell repertoires in COVID-19. Followed longitudinally, the Seattle patients had been enrolled during active infection. This clone was detected a few times. TCRdb keeps only in-frame clones here, not all; method: immunoSEQ multiplex PCR. The sample consists of 150,000 or so clones, 85% to 90% of them appearing once. Trimming took 0 bases from V and 0 from J, leaving 12 bases between them. The CDR3 runs 16 residues. Germline-derived CDR1 and CDR2 are SGHRS and YFSETQ. The source of this sequence is a man between 18 and 35 years old with COVID-19, enrolled during active disease. The sequenced sample was peripheral blood. V is TRBV5-1 and J is TRBJ1-1; a possible D gene is TRBD1 (5 bases). The CDR3 reads CASSLGDSFMNTEAFF. The CDR3 bases are TGCGCCAGCAGCTTGGGCGACAGCTTCATGAACACTGAAGCTTTCTTT.